This T cell receptor beta chain comes out of a study of cytomegalovirus exposure and HLA in healthy donors (TCRdb year 2017). In terms of the full investigation: In an earlier analysis of some 550 of the donors, approximately 300 Gb of sequence data and just under 120 million unique TCR beta sequences from some 170 million T cells were reported. About 320 gigabases of sequencing data and some 85 million unique TCR sequences were included in an early release covering under 650 HLA-typed donors. Among the 398 genotyped donors, more than 70% belonged to the genetic ancestry cluster associated with self-reported Caucasian donors. The study aimed to test whether cataloging public T cell receptors could reveal signatures of past pathogen exposure. The T cell repertoires of several hundred subjects were profiled by immunosequencing and related to cytomegalovirus serostatus. A separate validation cohort of more than 100 different subjects was used in addition to the roughly 640-subject first cohort. To predict cytomegalovirus infection status, the study combined high-throughput TCR immunosequencing, statistical association of individual TCRs with disease status, and machine learning. In a later analysis, previously published TCR beta repertoires from some 640 donors were re-analyzed and high-resolution HLA genotyping was added so that TCR occurrence patterns could be studied. Rather than drawing on any new phenotypic data, the later analysis identified candidate immune exposures from TCR beta sequences and the way those sequences occurred across donors. To decide whether each TCR beta V gene segment behaved as functional or pseudogenic, an earlier analysis of fewer than 750 of the donors relied on high-throughput TCR beta sequencing. Alongside the repertoire data, information on donor age, sex, ethnicity and CMV serostatus was compiled. A later genetic analysis used genome-wide SNP genotypes for about 65% of the roughly 670 donors, treating that subset as a discovery cohort. Every discovery cohort repertoire had been produced on one sequencing platform. Class I and class II HLA loci were covered by the typing at four-digit resolution. The number of typed donors differed by locus: about 629-630 for A, B, C, DRB1 and DQB1; approximately 520 for DQA1; some 610 for DPA1; and around 450 for DPB1. Several DR-DQ haplotypes were handled as single units for association and clustering because linkage in the cohort was strong. Among 398 genotyped donors of the cohort, an average of roughly 240,000 unique TCR beta nucleotide sequences were sequenced per donor, around 20% of them non-productive. Broader findings and caveats from the paper: In a later analysis, HLA-associated TCR beta chains showed more clonal expansion and lower generation probabilities than non-associated chains that were equally common. Assigning TCR associations to individual alleles was difficult when HLA alleles, especially DR and DQ, strongly co-occurred. Some IMGT-functional V segments, including TRBV6-2 and TRBV6-3, could not be distinguished by the 87-base-pair reads and were therefore excluded. The study listed approximately 160 TCR beta chains as associated with cytomegalovirus. HLA typing was unavailable for some donors at each locus, so association tests used only the typed subset. While some public TCRs were present in many individuals, most TCR sequences turned up only very rarely across donors. In this cohort, only TCR beta chains were sequenced, and detectable features were limited by the absence of alpha or paired-chain data. A further reported finding was that TCR beta sequences accurately predicted the HLA-A and HLA-B alleles for most subjects in the first cohort. In an earlier analysis of approximately 590 of the donors, most TCR beta V segments appeared in productive rearrangements about 87% or about 30% of the time, broadly matching IMGT annotations. According to a later analysis, parvovirus B19, influenza, CMV and Epstein-Barr virus appeared linked to several top co-occurrence clusters. In a later analysis, most CMV-associated TCR beta chains were found to appear HLA-restricted, with HLA associations seemingly driven largely by CMV exposure. The authors suggested that the approach could potentially be extended to other disease states and immunological phenotypes. Specific HLA alleles were associated with over 15,000 TCR beta sequences at a false discovery rate of 0.05 in a later analysis. About 17 rarely observed V segments, including chromosome 9 orphons, were excluded from the earlier analysis of some 590 of the donors because counts were too low. A later genetic analysis reported fewer N-insertions in productive TCRs among donors in an Asian-associated ancestry cluster than the approximately 670-donor mean. A later genetic analysis associated a missense DCLRE1C variant with V-gene and J-gene trimming of TCR beta chains, and an independent cohort replicated the association. Sequencing depth was assumed to be roughly uniform across donors in the presence/absence analyses, though that assumption may not hold. Correlated functional status among segregating V segments might be attributable to linkage disequilibrium, but an unknown experimental factor could not be ruled out. The sequencing pipeline was judged likely to have produced a cluster of highly shared sequence variants as a technical artifact. Cytomegalovirus status was reported to be diagnosed by the classifier with high specificity and sensitivity in both the original and validation cohorts. A later analysis found that TCR association rates varied across HLA loci, with DRB1 alleles showing the most associated TCRs and HLA-C alleles the fewest. In vitro tests confirmed that three of the cytomegalovirus-associated TCR beta chains recognize cytomegalovirus antigens. For the cohort, immune exposure information was limited to CMV serostatus.

Library preparation was by the immunoSEQ multiplex PCR assay. The multiplex PCR relied on a mix of 60 forward primers for TCR Vbeta segments and 13 reverse primers for TCR Jbeta segments. The CDR3 region of rearranged TCR beta genes was amplified from genomic DNA by a multiplex PCR assay. Amplified TCR beta libraries were sequenced as 87-base-pair reads on the Illumina HiSeq System. The paper's data handling went like this. In a later analysis, approximately 74 million unique TCR beta chains were counted across the roughly 610 repertoires, and roughly 11 million of these chains were shared by at least two donors. Raw reads were error-corrected and collapsed into unique sequences with a nearest-neighbor algorithm that merged closely related sequences to remove PCR and sequencing errors. Alignment of CDR3 sequences to IMGT reference sequences was used to assign V, D and J gene segments. For a sequence to be retained, a match of at least six nucleotides to both a V gene segment and a J gene segment was required. Rearrangements were classified as productive when the CDR3 lacked stop codons and remained in frame with V and J, and all other rearrangements were classified as non-productive. CDR3 was defined by IMGT convention, running from the second conserved V-encoded cysteine to the conserved J-encoded phenylalanine. Sequences without an unambiguous match to a single V gene segment were excluded from the earlier analysis of 450 to 750 of the donors. In an earlier analysis of a few hundred of the donors, a V segment was called functional when productive rearrangements were above 56.7%, and segregating when the standard deviation between donors exceeded 5%. A statistical classification framework was developed to diagnose cytomegalovirus status using the catalog of TCR beta chain sequences. V and J gene assignment, in a later analysis, came from comparing TCR nucleotide sequences with IMGT/GENE-DB human TR gene sequences. A later analysis assigned CDR3 sequences and most-parsimonious VDJ recombination scenarios with the TCRdist pipeline. In a later analysis, each TCR beta chain was defined by its CDR3 amino acid sequence together with its V-gene family, and reads without a unique V-gene family were excluded. As a way to deal with suspected cross-contamination and a sequencing artifact, a later analysis dropped 450 to 600 nucleotide sequences that were highly shared and had low generation probability. In a later analysis, a clonal expansion index was calculated for each public chain from normalized within-repertoire ranks of inferred template counts. Generation probabilities in a later analysis came from a VDJ recombination model fitted to out-of-frame rearrangements, and those results were checked against IGoR. In a later analysis, TCR-TCR, TCR-HLA and TCR-CMV co-occurrence was scored with hypergeometric tests, and a repertoire-size bias correction was applied to TCR pairs. In a later analysis, false discovery rates were estimated by permuting HLA or CMV assignments 20 times. In a later analysis, co-occurring TCRs were grouped with DBSCAN, and TCRdist sequence similarity was added when clustering was performed within HLA-allele-positive subsets. For co-occurrence clustering, repertoires with fewer than 30,000 or more than 120,000 public chains were excluded, along with roughly 5 repertoires with anomalous nucleotide sharing. TCRdb took over this immuneACCESS table, retaining in-frame rearrangements with V and J assigned. Such tables are incomplete; in checked studies, under half of the missing clones stem from an unresolved V gene, and the remainder is unexplained. D and trimming come from the DNA, and the V and J calls and clone size come from that table. The sample table shows 150,000 to 180,000 clones, and 65% to 90% are seen once. Under 8% of the sample is in the top ten clones.

The cohort consisted of hundreds of healthy bone marrow donors. Cohort members were all nominally healthy when sampled, although unrecorded immune exposures were likely present. The donor tested CMV seropositive and was one of the 289 seropositive cohort members. A peripheral blood sample was collected from each donor, and TCR beta sequencing was performed on peripheral blood mononuclear cells. The Qiagen DNeasy Blood Extraction Kit was used to extract genomic DNA from the blood cell samples. Concerning this clone: No cognate antigen has been identified for it. Nothing much larger sits one base from this clone, and base qualities are not available.

V is clipped by 2 bases and J by 5 bases, and the sequence between their germline boundaries is 16 bases long. The CDR3 numbers 15 residues from cysteine through phenylalanine. The only DNA kept is the CDR3, 45 bases in frame from the first base. The germline V gene specifies SGHTA as CDR1 and FQGNSA as CDR2. The chain is made from TRBV7-2 and TRBJ2-7; TRBD1 is a possible D gene, resting on 6 matching bases. The sequence was obtained from a woman aged 45-60 years in good health and CMV-seropositive. What was sequenced was PBMCs. The nucleotides are TGTGCCAGCAGCTTACGCCTTTGGGGGCTCGACGAGCAGTACTTC. The encoded protein is CASSLRLWGLDEQYF.